Included here is one T cell receptor beta chain sequence, with context. Antigen specificity is unknown. The authors extracted RNA and reverse transcribed it into cDNA as the sequencing template. Assay used: immunoSEQ multiplex PCR; TCRdb lists only in-frame clones, some missing. The repertoire consists of 150,000 to 250,000 clones, with roughly 64% occurring once and the leading ten covering 5% to 6%. The sample's treatment: oral pan-JAK inhibitor, 5-10 mg twice daily. Alopecia areata patients had lesional scalp punch biopsies and peripheral blood taken from them. The data stem from a study of CD8+ T cells in alopecia areata. The CDR3 runs to 12 residues. The germline V gene encodes CDR1 GTSNPN and CDR2 SVGIG (reference sequence). Trimming stripped 4 bases from V and 7 bases from J, with 10 bases between. Findings and caveats of the study: Researchers report lesional scalp, most notably alopecia totalis/universalis, outstripped normal scalp in clonality.

The chain carries TRBV30 and TRBJ2-2; either TRBD1 or TRBD2 may supply D (5 bases each). This receptor was taken from a human donor with alopecia areata. Sample: CD4+ T cells sorted from blood, taken at week 24, from a patient treated with tofacitinib. CDR3 sequence reads: CAWTLGGGELFF. As DNA, the CDR3 is TGTGCCTGGACACTTGGGGGCGGGGAGCTGTTTTTT.